Sequencing of this TCR beta chain was carried out in a study of T cells in Graves' hyperthyroidism and ophthalmopathy. Study summary: Staff took peripheral blood when the initial diagnosis was made, before any treatment began. Study-wide results and caveats: Ophthalmopathy and stable hyperthyroidism were separated by a 13 V-J model.

What was amplified from RNA transcripts were TCR beta CDR3 regions. Initially, a first-round RT-PCR of the TCR CDR3 employed the HTBI primer set. TCRdb re-derived calls from the multiplex PCR reads in MiXCR, one entry per CDR3 protein. Here the sample spans around 350,000 distinct CDR3 sequences, over 15% being singletons. For this clonotype: Its specificity is unknown.

The V gene end was trimmed by 5 bases and the J gene end by 8 bases; junction bases not matched to a gene: 7. This CDR3 is built from 13 residues. The germline V gene has CDR1 LGHNT and CDR2 FRNRAP. In patients aged 18 to 65, hyperthyroidism was newly diagnosed, with duration under 2 months. Clinical symptoms, serum thyroxine, TRAb, thyroid ultrasound and orbital computed tomography informed diagnoses. What was sequenced was blood. This clonotype was obtained from a woman under 30 with Graves' hyperthyroidism. This rearrangement joins TRBV12-5 to TRBJ1-2, with 8 bases fitting TRBD1. The CDR3 loop reads CASGRTGTQGYTF. CDR3 in DNA: TGTGCTAGTGGTCGGACAGGGACGCAGGGCTACACCTTC.